This record concerns one TCR beta chain sequence. This sample stems from a study of blood T cell repertoires in COVID-19. Trimming removed 4 bases from V and 7 bases from J; junction bases left unmatched: 8. The CDR3 consists of 14 residues. The germline gives CDR1 SGHRS, CDR2 YFSETQ. Some clones are missing from TCRdb's copy, which holds only in-frame ones; the method was immunoSEQ multiplex PCR. The sample consists of about 40,000 clones, roughly 80% of them appearing once. This TCR came from a man aged 45-65 years with active or convalescent COVID-19. Sequences were obtained from peripheral blood. J is TRBJ1-1 and V is TRBV5-1, with 9 nucleotides matching TRBD1. The CDR3 bases are TGCGCCAGCAGCATGGGACAGGGATCCGGTGAAGCTTTCTTT. This codes for CASSMGQGSGEAFF.